The clone carrying this TCR beta chain showed up many times. Antigen: not known. This specimen belongs to a study of T cells after yellow fever vaccination. Study observations and caveats: Highly abundant clonotypes carried over from the bulk population could end up in FACS-sorted repertoires as contaminants. A large majority of primary-vaccination clones showed up again after the booster (96% CD4, around 90% CD8).

UMIs and a universal primer site were added when TCR cDNA was made by 5'RACE template switching. TCRdb processed the 5' RACE reads anew with MiXCR; each CDR3 protein has one entry. The data contain 250,000 to 400,000 distinct CDR3 sequences, roughly 4.3% of them singletons. This TCR derives from a man younger than 30 who received the YFV17D yellow fever vaccine. The specimen comprised PBMCs, sampled 15 days after the yellow fever booster vaccination.

The CDR3 is CASSLDRGWGEKLFF. The CDR3, as DNA: TGCGCCAGCAGCTTGGATCGGGGTTGGGGTGAAAAACTGTTTTTT. V and J are TRBV5-1 and TRBJ1-4; no reliable D call. The CDR3 contains 15 residues. V lost 0 bases, J lost 7 bases, and 13 bases lay in between. The germline gives CDR1 SGHRS, CDR2 YFSETQ.